The entry below describes one T cell receptor (beta chain). What it binds is not known. The entry originates in a study of shared clonotypes between healthy human individuals. Regarding the study as a whole: Sequencing depth was expected to affect clonotype sharing among donors. Sorted-subset samples were not fully sequenced, rarefaction indicated.

The V and J ends lost 5 bases and 11 bases respectively, with 12 bases between them. Per germline, CDR1 LNHDA and CDR2 SQIVND (reference sequence). The CDR3 consists of 11 residues. The sorted-subset replicate PCRs were given around 190 ng DNA, which is about 30,000 T cell genomes. TCRdb's copy holds only in-frame clones and misses some; the assay was immunoSEQ multiplex PCR. The table shows 500,000 or so clones, with 90% to 97% occurring only once. The sequence came from a woman aged 25 to 45 in good health. The chain combines TRBV19 with TRBJ1-1; D ambiguous. Specimen: naive CD4+ T cells sorted from blood. Documented subset: CD45RA+ positively selected. The CDR3 DNA reads TGTGCCAGTAGTGCCCACTTGGATGCTTTCTTT. It codes for CASSAHLDAFF.